Listed here are 3 T cell receptor beta chains from one sample, sequenced in a study of blood T cells in healthy people across ages. Sample-barcoded 5' priming and a J-beta primer mix drove a second PCR of about 6 to 11 cycles. TCRdb ran MiXCR on the 5' RACE reads and lists one entry per CDR3 protein. The repertoire includes 650,000 or so distinct CDR3 sequences, approximately 52% of them detected once, and approximately 12% sits in the top ten. Specimen: blood. These receptors came from an elderly woman in good health.

This clonotype has a count of ten or more. The rearrangement uses TRBV10-3 and TRBJ2-1; 7 bases map to TRBD1. The CDR3 extends over 14 amino acids. Trimming took 6 bases from V and 5 from J; bases not matched to a gene: 7. Germline V gives CDR1 ENHRY, CDR2 SYGVKD. DNA for the CDR3: TGTGCCATCAGGACGGGACAGTTGCACAATGAGCAGTTCTTC. It codes for CAIRTGQLHNEQFF.

Ten or more counts support this clonotype. The chain recombines TRBV7-9 with TRBJ2-2; TRBD1 aligns across 8 bases. V was pared by 5 bases and J by 7 bases, with 9 bases of the junction left unmatched. Germline V CDR1 and CDR2: SEHNR, FQNEAQ (reference sequence). The CDR3 contains 15 residues. CDR3 sequence: CASSPLDREVGELFF. For the CDR3, the DNA is TGTGCCAGCAGCCCACTGGACAGGGAGGTCGGGGAGCTGTTTTTT.

The chain uses TRBV10-2 and TRBJ2-5; 7 bases fit TRBD2. The ends lost 6 bases at V and 2 bases at J; junction bases unmatched: 6. The germline V gene encodes CDR1 WSHSY and CDR2 SAAADI. CDR3 length: 14 residues. In nucleotides, the CDR3 is TGCGCCAGCAGGGCTAGCGGTCGTCAAGAGACCCAGTACTTC. It encodes CASRASGRQETQYF.